Shown below are 4 T cell receptor beta chains from a single sample sequenced in a study of a mutant IDH1 vaccine in newly diagnosed glioma. Their antigens are not known. Time point in this sample: week 5, during vaccination. What each vaccine dose contained was 300 ug of mutant IDH1 20-mer peptide, accompanied by topical imiquimod. Sequencing was performed with immunoSEQ multiplex PCR; in TCRdb, only in-frame clones are kept and a portion is missing. The sample includes 30,000 to 35,000 clones, approximately 80% of them seen just once. The sample here was PBMCs, taken from a glioma patient whose treatment included an IDH1 peptide vaccine. These receptors were collected from a man under 40 with glioma.

The chain recombines TRBV7-6 with TRBJ1-6; D perhaps matches TRBD1 (5 bases). V lost 1 base, J lost 8 bases, and 15 bases lay in between. Germline lookup yields CDR1 SGHVS and CDR2 FNYEAQ. This CDR3 has 16 residues. CDR3 nucleotides: TGTGCCAGCAGCTTAGGGGCAGGGCCACTACATTCACCCCTCCACTTT. This gives the protein CASSLGAGPLHSPLHF.

The V gene is TRBV7-9, the J gene TRBJ2-7, with TRBD1 as a possible D gene (5 bases). V was cut by 1 base and J by 5 bases, with 15 bases left in between. Germline CDR1 reads SEHNR; CDR2 reads FQNEAQ (reference sequence). This CDR3 spans 15 amino acids. CDR3 sequence reads: CASSLVAGSRNEQYF. CDR3 coding DNA: TGTGCCAGCAGCTTAGTAGCAGGGTCCCGGAACGAGCAGTACTTC.

This clone was seen a few times. The chain has TRBV9 and TRBJ1-5, with unresolved D. The CDR3 has 13 amino acids. The ends were cut back, 4 bases at V and 3 bases at J, with 8 bases in the middle. Germline CDR1 and CDR2: SGDLS and YYNGEE. CDR3 DNA: TGTGCCAGCAGCCCATACACCAATCAGCCCCAGCATTTT. Translation gives CASSPYTNQPQHF.

Only a few counts were recorded for this clone. Different DNA sequences within this sample yield the same CDR3. The chain carries TRBV5-1 and TRBJ1-4; no firm D call. This CDR3 comprises 15 residues. Trimming removed 0 bases at V and 0 bases at J, with 6 bases between. CDR1 SGHRS and CDR2 YFSETQ come from the germline V gene. CDR3 coding DNA: TGCGCCAGCAGCTTGGCGGCAGCAACTAATGAAAAACTGTTTTTT. Amino acids: CASSLAAATNEKLFF.